A single sample gave rise to the 9 T cell receptor beta chains below, sequenced in a study of Graves' ophthalmopathy and Graves' hyperthyroidism. Amplified TCR beta CDR3 regions were obtained using RNA transcripts as template. An initial RT-PCR round employing HTBI primers preceded a second-round multiplex PCR. TCRdb called the multiplex PCR reads again in MiXCR, with one record for every CDR3 protein. Among around 660,000 distinct CDR3 sequences listed, about 41% were seen once. Input material: peripheral blood. Every receptor here comes from an adult man with Graves' ophthalmopathy.

This clonotype has ten or more counts. The rearrangement joins TRBV15 to TRBJ1-2; the match to TRBD1 covers 11 bases. Trimming removed 5 bases from V and 3 bases from J; junction bases left unmatched: 5. There are 15 residues in the CDR3. Germline loops: CDR1 LNHNV, CDR2 YYDKDF (reference sequence). The CDR3 coding sequence is TGTGCCACCAGCGGTCGGACAGGGGGCGACTATGGCTACACCTTC. The encoded protein is CATSGRTGGDYGYTF.

Ten or more counts support this clonotype. The chain carries TRBV19 and TRBJ1-1; D not resolved. The CDR3 consists of 12 residues. Trimming pared 3 bases from V and 6 bases from J, leaving 8 bases between. In germline, CDR1 is LNHDA, CDR2 SQIVND (reference sequence). The DNA of the CDR3 is TGTGCCAGTAGTATTATCGCTTCTGAAGCTTTCTTT. It yields the protein CASSIIASEAFF. Based on the CDR3 plus reference TRBV19 and TRBJ1-1, the full variable domain is DGGITQSPKYLFRKEGQNVTLSCEQNLNHDAMYWYRQDPGQGLRLIYYSQIVNDFQKGDIAEGYSVSREKKESFPLTVTSAQKNPTAFYLCASSIIASEAFFGQGTRLTVV.

V usage is TRBV6-6 and J usage is TRBJ2-7; 11 nucleotides match TRBD1. The CDR3 length is 14 residues. Germline CDR1 and CDR2: MNHNY and SVGAGI (reference sequence). The trim removed 5 bases at V and 6 bases at J, leaving 6 bases unmatched. In DNA form, the CDR3 reads TGTGCCAGCAGTATGGACAGGGGGCTGAGCGAGCAGTACTTC. It is translated as CASSMDRGLSEQYF.

The chain recombines TRBV10-3 with TRBJ1-1; 8 nucleotides line up with TRBD1. Germline V gene data show CDR1 as ENHRY and CDR2 as SYGVKD. The CDR3 totals 15 residues. V lost 1 base, J lost 3 bases, and 4 bases stayed unmatched. CDR3 DNA: TGTGCCATCAGTGAGTTACAGGGGGGCTACACTGAAGCTTTCTTT. The encoded protein is CAISELQGGYTEAFF.

This chain joins TRBV15 and TRBJ1-6; D may be TRBD1 (6 bases). Germline V gene sequence: CDR1 LNHNV, CDR2 YYDKDF (reference sequence). The CDR3 totals 14 residues. Trimming shortened V by 5 bases and J by 9 bases, and 14 bases separated the two germline ends. Here the CDR3 reads CATSEYLQGSPLHF. CDR3 coding DNA: TGTGCCACCAGCGAGTATCTACAGGGTTCACCCCTCCACTTT. Complete variable domain (other parts from reference TRBV15 and TRBJ1-6): DAMVIQNPRYQVTQFGKPVTLSCSQTLNHNVMYWYQQKSSQAPKLLFHYYDKDFNNEADTPDNFQSRRPNTSFCFLDIRSPGLGDTAMYLCATSEYLQGSPLHFGNGTRLTVT.

V is TRBV6-6 and J is TRBJ2-5; D not certain. Looked up from germline, CDR1 is MNHNY and CDR2 is SVGAGI (reference sequence). V was pared by 5 bases and J by 1 base, with 14 bases between. The CDR3 loop spans 15 amino acids. Here the CDR3 reads CASSEGAGTQETQYF. CDR3 in DNA: TGTGCCAGCAGTGAAGGCGCAGGAACCCAAGAGACCCAGTACTTC.

This clonotype has only a few counts. This rearrangement joins TRBV7-3 to TRBJ2-5, with D possibly TRBD2 on 6 matching bases. The CDR3 has 11 residues. The germline CDR1 and CDR2 sequences are SGHTA and FQGTGA. Trimming took off 11 bases at V and 7 bases at J, with 14 bases between the two ends. CDR3 loop: CACTLEGTQYF. CDR3 DNA sequence: TGTGCCTGTACACTGGAGGGGACCCAGTACTTC.

The table lists this clonotype with a count of one. A much larger clone lies a single base off, so this may be a read error. The chain has TRBV14 and TRBJ1-1; the match to TRBD1 covers 8 bases. Trimming at V came to 8 bases and at J to 4 bases, leaving 9 bases not matched to a gene. The germline V gene has CDR1 SGHDN and CDR2 FVKESK. CDR3 length: 14 residues. The CDR3 sequence is CASGARTGLTEAFF. CDR3 nucleotides: TGTGCCAGCGGCGCACGGACAGGGCTCACTGAAGCTTTCTTT.

The rearrangement joins TRBV11-1 to TRBJ1-1; D call uncertain. Germline assignment: CDR1 SGHAT and CDR2 FQDESV (reference sequence). Trimming took 5 bases from V and 1 from J, leaving 17 bases between them. This CDR3 comprises 16 residues. As DNA, the CDR3 is TGTGCCAGCAGCCCCCAGACACTACAGAGGAACACTGAAGCTTTCTTT. This translates into CASSPQTLQRNTEAFF.